This T cell receptor beta chain stems from a study of T-cell reconstitution after alpha-beta-depleted transplantation in children (dated by TCRdb to 2016 to 2017). At the level of the whole study: Using TCR repertoire profiling, the study followed T-cell immune reconstitution in a quantitative way in children after TCRalphabeta/CD19-depleted allogeneic hematopoietic cell transplantation.

Comments on this clonotype: Its specific antigen is unknown. Per-base qualities were not stored, and no clone one base away is much larger.

The library was generated by PCR. TCRdb lists the instrument as Illumina HiSeq 2500. To normalize quantification of the TCRbeta repertoire, the TCR libraries were built with molecular barcoding that relied on unique molecular identifiers. The public reads were reanalyzed by TCRdb: fastp trimming at Q25, MiXCR alignment, in-frame beta chains only. A single entry per CDR3 protein holds the most common genes and DNA from its merged rows. The sample yields over 400,000 distinct CDR3 sequences; about 12% were counted once. The ten largest account for roughly 5.4% of the sample. Including cysteine and phenylalanine, the CDR3 has 16 amino acids. The kept DNA is CDR3 alone, 48 bases in frame from the first base. At the junction V is shortened by 2 bases and J by 1 base, with 14 bases in between. The germline V gene provides CDR1 LGHNA and CDR2 YSLEER.

The source of this sequence is a human donor who donated a stem cell graft to a child with combined immunodeficiency. The sequence links TRBV4-3 to TRBJ1-1; the D gene cannot be named for sure. The starting material was PBMCs from the stem cell graft donor, obtained from the stem cell graft. The CDR3 amino acid sequence is: CASSQSARLANTEAFF. The DNA sequence is given as TGCGCCAGCAGCCAAAGCGCAAGGTTGGCGAACACTGAAGCTTTCTTT.